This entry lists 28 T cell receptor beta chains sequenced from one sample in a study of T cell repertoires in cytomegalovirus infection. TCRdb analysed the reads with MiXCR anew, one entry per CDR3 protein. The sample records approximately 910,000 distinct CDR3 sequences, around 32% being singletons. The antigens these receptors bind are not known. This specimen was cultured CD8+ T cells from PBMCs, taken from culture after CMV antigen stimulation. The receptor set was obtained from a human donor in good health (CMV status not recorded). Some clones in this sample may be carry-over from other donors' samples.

CDR3 amino acids: CASTQAGGWETQYF. CDR3 DNA sequence: TGTGCCAGCACCCAAGCCGGAGGTTGGGAGACCCAGTACTTC. The rearrangement joins TRBV6-2 or TRBV6-3 to TRBJ2-5; a possible D gene is TRBD2 (5 bases). This CDR3 comprises 14 residues. Germline assignment: CDR1 MNHEY and CDR2 SVGEGT. Trimming took 7 bases from V and 5 from J, leaving 17 bases between them.

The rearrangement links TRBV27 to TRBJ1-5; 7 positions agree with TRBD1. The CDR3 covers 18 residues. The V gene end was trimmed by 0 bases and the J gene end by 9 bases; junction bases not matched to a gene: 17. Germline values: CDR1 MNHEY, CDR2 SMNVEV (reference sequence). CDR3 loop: CASSLSRLPGTEEGPQHF. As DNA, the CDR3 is TGTGCCAGCAGTTTATCGAGGCTCCCCGGGACAGAAGAGGGGCCCCAGCATTTT.

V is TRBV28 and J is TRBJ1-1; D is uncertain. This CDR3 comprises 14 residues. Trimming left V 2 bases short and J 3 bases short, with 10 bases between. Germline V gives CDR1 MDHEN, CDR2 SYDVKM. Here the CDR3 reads CASSLDWAYTEAFF. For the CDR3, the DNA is TGTGCCAGCAGTTTAGATTGGGCGTACACTGAAGCTTTCTTT. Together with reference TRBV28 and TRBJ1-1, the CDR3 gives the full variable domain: DVKVTQSSRYLVKRTGEKVFLECVQDMDHENMFWYRQDPGLGLRLIYFSYDVKMKEKGDIPEGYSVSREKKERFSLILESASTNQTSMYLCASSLDWAYTEAFFGQGTRLTVV.

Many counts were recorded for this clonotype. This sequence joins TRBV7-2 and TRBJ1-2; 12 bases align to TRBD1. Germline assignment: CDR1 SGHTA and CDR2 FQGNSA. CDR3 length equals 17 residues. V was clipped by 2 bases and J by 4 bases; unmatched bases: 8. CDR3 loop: CASSLKGQGARGYGYTF. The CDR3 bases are TGTGCCAGCAGCTTAAAGGGACAGGGGGCGCGTGGCTATGGCTACACCTTC.

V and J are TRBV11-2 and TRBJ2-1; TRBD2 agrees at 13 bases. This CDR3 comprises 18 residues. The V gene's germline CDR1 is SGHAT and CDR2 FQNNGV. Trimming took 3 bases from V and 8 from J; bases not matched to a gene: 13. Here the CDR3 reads CASSFPTSGGKQIDEQFF. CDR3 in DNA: TGTGCCAGCAGCTTCCCGACTAGCGGGGGGAAACAAATCGATGAGCAGTTCTTC. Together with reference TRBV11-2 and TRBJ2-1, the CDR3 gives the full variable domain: EAGVAQSPRYKIIEKRQSVAFWCNPISGHATLYWYQQILGQGPKLLIQFQNNGVVDDSQLPKDRFSAERLKGVDSTLKIQPAKLEDSAVYLCASSFPTSGGKQIDEQFFGPGTRLTVL.

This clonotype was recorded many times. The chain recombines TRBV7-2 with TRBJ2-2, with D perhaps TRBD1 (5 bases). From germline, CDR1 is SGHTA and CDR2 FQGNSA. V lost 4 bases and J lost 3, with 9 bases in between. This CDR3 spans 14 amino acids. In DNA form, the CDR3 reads TGTGCCAGCAGCTCAAGACAGTACACCGGGGAGCTGTTTTTT. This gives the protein CASSSRQYTGELFF. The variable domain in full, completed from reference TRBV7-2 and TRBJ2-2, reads GAGVSQSPSNKVTEKGKDVELRCDPISGHTALYWYRQSLGQGLEFLIYFQGNSAPDKSGLPSDRFSAERTGGSVSTLTIQRTQQEDSAVYLCASSSRQYTGELFFGEGSRLTVL.

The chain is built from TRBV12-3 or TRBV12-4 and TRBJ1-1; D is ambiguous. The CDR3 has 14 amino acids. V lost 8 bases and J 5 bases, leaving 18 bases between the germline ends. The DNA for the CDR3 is TGTGCCAGCCTCATGACTGATGGACGTACTGAAGCTTTCTTT. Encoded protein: CASLMTDGRTEAFF.

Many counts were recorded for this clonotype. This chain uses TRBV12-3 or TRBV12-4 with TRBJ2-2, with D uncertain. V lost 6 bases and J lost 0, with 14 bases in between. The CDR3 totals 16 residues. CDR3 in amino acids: CASSPYEPPNTGELFF. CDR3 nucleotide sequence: TGTGCCAGCAGCCCTTATGAACCCCCGAACACCGGGGAGCTGTTTTTT.

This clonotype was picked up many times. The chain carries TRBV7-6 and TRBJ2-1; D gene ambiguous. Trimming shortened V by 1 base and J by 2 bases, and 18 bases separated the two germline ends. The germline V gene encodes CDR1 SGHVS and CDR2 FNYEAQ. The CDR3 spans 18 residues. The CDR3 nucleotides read TGTGCCAGCAGCTTAGAGCCTACCGGCGCCATTGCCTACAATGAGCAGTTCTTC. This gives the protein CASSLEPTGAIAYNEQFF. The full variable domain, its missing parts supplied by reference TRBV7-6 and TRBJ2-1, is GAGVSQSPRYKVTKRGQDVALRCDPISGHVSLYWYRQALGQGPEFLTYFNYEAQQDKSGLPNDRFSAERPEGSISTLTIQRTEQRDSAMYRCASSLEPTGAIAYNEQFFGPGTRLTVL.

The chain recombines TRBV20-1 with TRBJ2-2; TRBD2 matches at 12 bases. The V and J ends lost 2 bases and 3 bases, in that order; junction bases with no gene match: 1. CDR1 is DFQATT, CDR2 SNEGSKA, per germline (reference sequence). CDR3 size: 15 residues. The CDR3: CSARRLAGDTGELFF. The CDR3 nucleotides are TGCAGTGCTAGAAGACTAGCGGGGGACACCGGGGAGCTGTTTTTT.

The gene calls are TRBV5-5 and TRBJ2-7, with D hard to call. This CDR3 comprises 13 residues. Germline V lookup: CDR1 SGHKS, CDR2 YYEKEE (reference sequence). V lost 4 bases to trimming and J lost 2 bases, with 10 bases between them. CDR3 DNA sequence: TGTGCCAGCAGCCATAATCCCGCCTACGAGCAGTACTTC. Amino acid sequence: CASSHNPAYEQYF.

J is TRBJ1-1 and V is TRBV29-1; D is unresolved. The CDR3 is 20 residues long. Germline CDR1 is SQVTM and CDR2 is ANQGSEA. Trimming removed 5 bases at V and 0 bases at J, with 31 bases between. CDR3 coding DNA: TGCAGCGTTCATAGGCCGGGAGTTTCGGTTTATGAAGCGCTGAACACTGAAGCTTTCTTT. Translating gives CSVHRPGVSVYEALNTEAFF.

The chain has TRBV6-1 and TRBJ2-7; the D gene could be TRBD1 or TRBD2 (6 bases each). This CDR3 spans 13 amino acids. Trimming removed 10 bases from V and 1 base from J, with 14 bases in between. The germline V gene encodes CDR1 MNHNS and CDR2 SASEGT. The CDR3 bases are TGTGCCATCACCCGGGGGCGATCCTACGAGCAGTACTTC. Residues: CAITRGRSYEQYF.

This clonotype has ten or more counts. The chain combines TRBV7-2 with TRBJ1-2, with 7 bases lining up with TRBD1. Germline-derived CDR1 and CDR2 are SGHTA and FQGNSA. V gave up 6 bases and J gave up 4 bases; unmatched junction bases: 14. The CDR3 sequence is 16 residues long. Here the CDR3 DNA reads TGTGCCAGCAGTTTACATCCCGGGACAGAAGGCTATGGCTACACCTTC. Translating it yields CASSLHPGTEGYGYTF.

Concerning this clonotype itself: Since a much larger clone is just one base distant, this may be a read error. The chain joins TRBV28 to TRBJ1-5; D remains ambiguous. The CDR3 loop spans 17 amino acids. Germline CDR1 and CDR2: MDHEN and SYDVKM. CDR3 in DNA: TGTGTCAGCAACAAGGGAGCGTCGTCCCGTGGGAATCAGCCCCAGCATTTT. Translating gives CVSNKGASSRGNQPQHF. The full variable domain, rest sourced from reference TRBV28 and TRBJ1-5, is DVKVTQSSRYLVKRTGEKVFLECVQDMDHENMFWYRQDPGLGLRLIYFSYDVKMKEKGDIPEGYSVSREKKERFSLILESASTNQTSMYLCVSNKGASSRGNQPQHFGDGTRLSIL.

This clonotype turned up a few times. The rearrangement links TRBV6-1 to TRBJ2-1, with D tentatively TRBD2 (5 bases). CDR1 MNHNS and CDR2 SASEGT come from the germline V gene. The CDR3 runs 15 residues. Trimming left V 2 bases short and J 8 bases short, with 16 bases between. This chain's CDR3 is CASSEPRNRGYEQFF. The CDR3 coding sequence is TGTGCCAGCAGTGAACCCAGGAACAGAGGGTATGAGCAGTTCTTC.

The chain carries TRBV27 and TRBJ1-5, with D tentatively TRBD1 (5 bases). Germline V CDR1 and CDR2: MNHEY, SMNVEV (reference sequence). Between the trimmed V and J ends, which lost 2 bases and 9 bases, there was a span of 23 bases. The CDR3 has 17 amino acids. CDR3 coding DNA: TGTGCCAGCAGTTTAGAGGGGTGGCCGGGGCGTCATTTGCCCCAGCATTTT. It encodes CASSLEGWPGRHLPQHF.

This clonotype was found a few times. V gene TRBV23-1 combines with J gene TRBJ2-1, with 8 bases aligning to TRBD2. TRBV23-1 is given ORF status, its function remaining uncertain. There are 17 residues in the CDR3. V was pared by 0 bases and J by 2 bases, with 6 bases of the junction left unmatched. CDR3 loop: CASSQSGGTRPYNEQFF. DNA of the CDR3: TGCGCCAGCAGTCAATCGGGGGGGACTAGACCCTACAATGAGCAGTTCTTC.

In DNA, the CDR3 is TGTGCCAGCAGTTTATCGAACGGAGATACGCAGTATTTT. Translation gives CASSLSNGDTQYF. The chain uses TRBV27 and TRBJ2-3; D remains unclear. CDR3 length equals 13 residues. V was shortened by 0 bases and J by 5 bases, with 6 bases between the two germline ends. Germline V gene lookup returns CDR1 MNHEY and CDR2 SMNVEV (reference sequence).

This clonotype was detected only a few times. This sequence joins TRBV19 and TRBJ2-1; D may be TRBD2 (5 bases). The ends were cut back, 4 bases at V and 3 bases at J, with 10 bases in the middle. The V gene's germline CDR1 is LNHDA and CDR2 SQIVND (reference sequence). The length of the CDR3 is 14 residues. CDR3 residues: CASSTRDLYNEQFF. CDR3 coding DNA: TGTGCCAGTAGTACCCGGGATCTCTACAATGAGCAGTTCTTC.

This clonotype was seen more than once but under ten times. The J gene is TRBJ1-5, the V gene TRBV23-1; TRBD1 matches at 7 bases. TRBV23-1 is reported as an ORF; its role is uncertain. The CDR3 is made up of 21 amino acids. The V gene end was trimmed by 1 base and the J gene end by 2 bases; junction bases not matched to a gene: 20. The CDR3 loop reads CASSQCTSGGGSHGRNQPQHF. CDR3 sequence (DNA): TGCGCCAGCAGTCAATGTACATCGGGAGGGGGCTCCCATGGGCGCAATCAGCCCCAGCATTTT.

The CDR3 DNA reads TGTGCCAGCAGCTTAGTGGGGGCACATCTCGATGAGCAGTTCTTC. Protein: CASSLVGAHLDEQFF. The V call is TRBV11-2, the J call TRBJ2-1; a possible D gene is TRBD1 (6 bases). Trimming pared 1 base from V and 8 bases from J, leaving 15 bases between. The CDR3 runs to 15 residues. Per the germline V gene, CDR1 is SGHAT and CDR2 is FQNNGV. The full variable domain, completed using reference TRBV11-2 and TRBJ2-1, is EAGVAQSPRYKIIEKRQSVAFWCNPISGHATLYWYQQILGQGPKLLIQFQNNGVVDDSQLPKDRFSAERLKGVDSTLKIQPAKLEDSAVYLCASSLVGAHLDEQFFGPGTRLTVL.

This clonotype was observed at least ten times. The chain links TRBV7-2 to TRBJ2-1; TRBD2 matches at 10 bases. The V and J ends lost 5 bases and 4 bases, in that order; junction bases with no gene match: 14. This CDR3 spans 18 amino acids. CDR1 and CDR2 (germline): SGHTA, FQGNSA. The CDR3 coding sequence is TGTGCCAGCAGCAAGGCCCCAGGAGCGGGGGGGATTTACAATGAGCAGTTCTTC. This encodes CASSKAPGAGGIYNEQFF.

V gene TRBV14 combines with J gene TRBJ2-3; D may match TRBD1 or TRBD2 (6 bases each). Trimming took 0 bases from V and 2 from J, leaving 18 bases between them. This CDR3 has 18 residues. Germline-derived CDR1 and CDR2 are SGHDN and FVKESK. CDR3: CASSQEQGLRTYTDTQYF. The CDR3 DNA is TGTGCCAGCAGCCAAGAACAGGGACTCCGAACCTACACAGATACGCAGTATTTT.

CDR3 DNA sequence: TGTGCCAGCAGCCACCCAGAGGGGGACAGGTTCGCCTACGAGCAGTACGTC. It codes for CASSHPEGDRFAYEQYV. The gene calls are TRBV7-9 and TRBJ2-7, with 8 positions matching TRBD1. The CDR3 is made up of 17 amino acids. Looked up from germline, CDR1 is SEHNR and CDR2 is FQNEAQ (reference sequence). J lost 2 bases, V lost 5 bases, and 14 bases had no gene match.

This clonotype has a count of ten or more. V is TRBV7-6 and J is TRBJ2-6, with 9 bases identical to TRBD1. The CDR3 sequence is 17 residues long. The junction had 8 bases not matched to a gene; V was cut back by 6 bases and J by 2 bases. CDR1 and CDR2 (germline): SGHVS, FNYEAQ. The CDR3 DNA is TGTGCCAGCAGAACGGGACAGGGAAGTCCTGGGGCCAACGTCCTGACTTTC. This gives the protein CASRTGQGSPGANVLTF.

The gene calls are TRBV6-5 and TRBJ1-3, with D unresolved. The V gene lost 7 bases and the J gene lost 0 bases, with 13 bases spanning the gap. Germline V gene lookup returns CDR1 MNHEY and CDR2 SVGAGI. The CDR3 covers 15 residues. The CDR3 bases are TGTGCCAGCATTGGACGTTATTCCTCTGGAAACACCATATATTTT. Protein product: CASIGRYSSGNTIYF.

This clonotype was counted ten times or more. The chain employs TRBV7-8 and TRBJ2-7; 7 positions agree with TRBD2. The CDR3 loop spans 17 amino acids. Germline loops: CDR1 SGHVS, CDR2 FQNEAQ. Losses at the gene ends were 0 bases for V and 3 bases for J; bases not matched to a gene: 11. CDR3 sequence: CASSLAVVGGLIYEQYF. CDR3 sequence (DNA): TGTGCCAGCAGCTTAGCGGTGGTCGGGGGGTTAATCTACGAGCAGTACTTC. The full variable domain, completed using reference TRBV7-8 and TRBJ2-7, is GAGVSQSPRYKVAKRGQDVALRCDPISGHVSLFWYQQALGQGPEFLTYFQNEAQLDKSGLPSDRFFAERPEGSVSTLKIQRTQQEDSAVYLCASSLAVVGGLIYEQYFGPGTRLTVT.